This T cell receptor beta chain derives from a study of T cells after yellow fever vaccination. Overall study findings and caveats: Though it reached lower strength, the secondary response hit its peak faster, day 5 versus 15. Abundant bulk-derived clonotypes could contaminate FACS-sorted repertoires.

TCRdb reprocessed the 5' RACE reads via MiXCR and lists one record per CDR3 protein. The sample lists approximately 600,000 distinct CDR3 sequences, more than 9% seen once, with approximately 15% in the top ten. There are a few counts of this clonotype. Its antigen is unknown. CDR1 and CDR2 (germline): DFQATT, SNEGSKA (reference sequence). V lost 0 bases to trimming and J lost 6 bases, with 12 bases between them. The CDR3 sequence is 15 residues long. This sample comprised PBMCs, obtained on the day of the yellow fever booster vaccination. This TCR was sampled from a young man who received the YFV17D yellow fever vaccine. This chain connects TRBV20-1 to TRBJ1-6; D may be TRBD1 (5 bases). CDR3 protein: CSARDRAGSNSPLHF. As DNA, the CDR3 is TGCAGTGCTAGAGATCGGGCAGGGTCTAATTCACCCCTCCACTTT.